These 17 T cell receptor beta chains came from one sample sequenced in a study of read filtering for tumor transcriptome and immune sequencing. From roughly 390 ng of RNA, a library with molecular barcoded alpha/delta and beta/gamma adaptors was made. Via MiXCR, TCRdb re-called the reads, giving one row per CDR3 protein. The repertoire holds 100,000 to 150,000 distinct CDR3 sequences, with 10% to 15% as singletons. The sequencing sample was made of a population of CD138-negative cells sorted from bone marrow. The receptors shown here come from a donor at least 40 years old with multiple myeloma.

This clonotype was observed many times. This chain links TRBV19 with TRBJ2-1; 12 bases match TRBD1. After removal of 3 bases from V and 5 bases from J, the junction contained 11 bases not matched to a gene. This CDR3 has 18 residues. From germline, CDR1 is LNHDA and CDR2 SQIVND (reference sequence). The CDR3 region has the DNA TGTGCCAGTAGTATGGTGGGACAGGGGGCCAAAAGGGACAATGAGCAGTTCTTC. This sequence encodes CASSMVGQGAKRDNEQFF.

This clonotype was seen many times. CDR3 amino acids: CASSLEGSMSGELFF. The CDR3 coding sequence is TGCGCCAGCAGCTTGGAGGGTAGCATGTCCGGGGAGCTGTTTTTT. The genes are TRBV5-1 and TRBJ2-2, with D uncertain. This CDR3 spans 15 amino acids. Trimming shortened V by 0 bases and J by 6 bases, and 12 bases separated the two germline ends. CDR1 SGHRS and CDR2 YFSETQ come from the germline V gene.

This clonotype came up many times. V and J are TRBV7-8 and TRBJ2-7, with 7 bases aligning to TRBD1. V was pared by 4 bases and J by 0 bases, with 6 bases of the junction left unmatched. CDR1 is SGHVS, CDR2 FQNEAQ, per germline. The CDR3 extends over 15 amino acids. The CDR3 loop is CASSSYGTDSYEQYF. Written as DNA, the CDR3 is TGTGCCAGCAGCTCCTACGGGACAGACTCCTACGAGCAGTACTTC.

Regarding this clonotype: The conserved closing phenylalanine or tryptophan is absent in this CDR3, likely reflecting a read error. The genes are TRBV7-9 and TRBJ2-5, with 7 bases identical to TRBD1. V shed 7 bases, J shed 3 bases, and the junction held 8 bases outside the gene matches. Germline CDR1 reads SEHNR; CDR2 reads FQNEAQ (reference sequence). This CDR3 comprises 14 residues. The chain's CDR3 is CASISTGTEETQYL. CDR3 DNA: TGTGCCAGCATCTCGACCGGGACAGAAGAGACCCAGTACCTC.

This clonotype came up many times. The chain joins TRBV10-3 to TRBJ1-1; TRBD1 agrees at 8 bases. Per the germline V gene, CDR1 is ENHRY and CDR2 is SYGVKD. Trimming removed 11 bases from V and 1 base from J; junction bases left unmatched: 6. This CDR3 has 13 residues. The CDR3 DNA follows: TGTGCCGCCCTGGGACAGGAGAACACTGAAGCTTTCTTT. Translating gives CAALGQENTEAFF.

This clonotype was picked up many times. The chain has TRBV18 and TRBJ2-2; no firm D call. The CDR3 has 15 residues. Germline V gene sequence: CDR1 KGHSH, CDR2 LQKENI. The V and J ends lost 1 base and 0 bases respectively, with 6 bases between them. The CDR3 nucleotides read TGTGCCAGCTCACCACGACTTCCGAACACCGGGGAGCTGTTTTTT. This sequence encodes CASSPRLPNTGELFF.

This clonotype was seen only a few times. The chain recombines TRBV6-1 with TRBJ2-5, with D perhaps matching TRBD2 (5 bases). In germline, CDR1 is MNHNS, CDR2 SASEGT. V was trimmed by 0 bases and J by 3 bases, leaving 11 bases between them. This CDR3 has 15 amino acids. As DNA, the CDR3 is TGTGCCAGCAGTGAAGCGGCGAGGGCCGAAGAGACCCAGTACTTC. Protein product: CASSEAARAEETQYF.

In its sample, this clonotype was seen many times. The rearrangement uses TRBV7-9 and TRBJ2-1; no definite D call. CDR3 length: 13 amino acids. Per germline, CDR1 SEHNR and CDR2 FQNEAQ (reference sequence). V shed 4 bases and J shed 9 bases, with 13 bases lying between them. CDR3 protein: CASSSRTVGEQFF. The DNA of the CDR3 is TGTGCCAGCAGCTCCCGAACTGTGGGTGAGCAGTTCTTC.

This clonotype was observed a handful of times. The rearrangement joins TRBV20-1 to TRBJ2-5, with 12 bases fitting TRBD2. CDR3 length equals 15 residues. With 1 base clipped from V and 5 bases from J, the junction kept 5 bases outside the gene matches. Germline V gives CDR1 DFQATT, CDR2 SNEGSKA (reference sequence). CDR3 residues: CSARAWTSGTETQYF. The CDR3 DNA reads as TGCAGTGCTAGAGCCTGGACTAGCGGGACTGAGACCCAGTACTTC.

This clonotype was seen a few times. A clone one base away is much larger, so this may be a read error. CDR3 nucleotides: TGTGCCAGTAGCTCGGATCGGTTCGCCAATGAGCAGTTCTTC. Amino acids: CASSSDRFANEQFF. This chain joins TRBV19 and TRBJ2-1; D remains ambiguous. This CDR3 has 14 residues. Deletions cut 6 bases from V and 6 bases from J, with 15 bases between. The germline CDR1 and CDR2 sequences are LNHDA and SQIVND (reference sequence).

This clonotype was recorded many times. This chain joins TRBV2 and TRBJ2-3, with 9 bases matching TRBD1. The ends lost 7 bases at V and 1 base at J; junction bases unmatched: 3. Germline V gives CDR1 SNHLY, CDR2 FYNNEI. This CDR3 is 14 amino acids long. The CDR3 nucleotides read TGTGCCAGCAACAGGGACAGGGGCACAGATACGCAGTATTTT. Protein: CASNRDRGTDTQYF.

There are many counts of this clonotype. The chain uses TRBV5-1 and TRBJ2-1, with TRBD1 matching 8 bases. The CDR3 extends over 14 amino acids. CDR1 SGHRS and CDR2 YFSETQ come from the germline V gene. V lost 5 bases and J lost 8; bases outside the gene matches: 9. CDR3 sequence: CASRAGQVTDEQFF. CDR3 DNA sequence: TGCGCCAGCAGGGCGGGACAGGTAACCGATGAGCAGTTCTTC. Together with reference TRBV5-1 and TRBJ2-1, the CDR3 gives the full variable domain: KAGVTQTPRYLIKTRGQQVTLSCSPISGHRSVSWYQQTPGQGLQFLFEYFSETQRNKGNFPGRFSGRQFSNSRSEMNVSTLELGDSALYLCASRAGQVTDEQFFGPGTRLTVL.

This clonotype appeared many times. This rearrangement joins TRBV6-1 to TRBJ2-2; D not certain. The CDR3 is 15 amino acids. CDR1 is MNHNS and CDR2 is SASEGT in the germline V gene. V was shortened by 11 bases and J by 5 bases, with 21 bases between the two germline ends. CDR3 nucleotide sequence: TGTGCCTGCACGAGGTCCTTGGGCGCGACCGGGGAGCTGTTTTTT. This encodes CACTRSLGATGELFF.

The gene calls are TRBV28 and TRBJ2-2, with 7 bases fitting TRBD2. Germline V gene sequence: CDR1 MDHEN, CDR2 SYDVKM. CDR3 length equals 14 residues. V lost 6 bases to trimming and J lost 7 bases; unmatched junction nucleotides: 8. CDR3 nucleotide sequence: TGTGCCAGCAGATCGGGAGGTAGAGGCGGGGAGCTGTTTTTT. Its protein product is CASRSGGRGGELFF.

This clonotype was detected a few times. The chain combines TRBV12-3 or TRBV12-4 with TRBJ2-3; D remains ambiguous. The CDR3 length is 14 residues. Trimming took off 9 bases at V and 0 bases at J, with 13 bases between the two ends. Here the CDR3 reads CASRLGMSTDTQYF. CDR3 nucleotides: TGTGCCAGTCGGCTGGGGATGAGCACAGATACGCAGTATTTT.

The rearrangement joins TRBV29-1 to TRBJ2-2; D unresolved. This CDR3 is built from 12 residues. The germline V gene encodes CDR1 SQVTM and CDR2 ANQGSEA. Between the trimmed V and J ends, which lost 2 bases and 2 bases, there was a span of 3 bases. CDR3 residues: CSVEINTGELFF. CDR3 in DNA: TGCAGCGTTGAAATTAACACCGGGGAGCTGTTTTTT.

The table lists this clonotype with many counts. J is TRBJ2-3 and V is TRBV6-5; maybe TRBD1 (6 bases). Trimming removed 2 bases from V and 4 bases from J, with 13 bases in between. From germline, CDR1 is MNHEY and CDR2 SVGAGI. The CDR3 is 15 amino acids. CDR3 sequence: CASSYGQQGPDTQYF. The CDR3 nucleotides are TGTGCCAGCAGTTACGGGCAACAGGGTCCAGATACGCAGTATTTT.